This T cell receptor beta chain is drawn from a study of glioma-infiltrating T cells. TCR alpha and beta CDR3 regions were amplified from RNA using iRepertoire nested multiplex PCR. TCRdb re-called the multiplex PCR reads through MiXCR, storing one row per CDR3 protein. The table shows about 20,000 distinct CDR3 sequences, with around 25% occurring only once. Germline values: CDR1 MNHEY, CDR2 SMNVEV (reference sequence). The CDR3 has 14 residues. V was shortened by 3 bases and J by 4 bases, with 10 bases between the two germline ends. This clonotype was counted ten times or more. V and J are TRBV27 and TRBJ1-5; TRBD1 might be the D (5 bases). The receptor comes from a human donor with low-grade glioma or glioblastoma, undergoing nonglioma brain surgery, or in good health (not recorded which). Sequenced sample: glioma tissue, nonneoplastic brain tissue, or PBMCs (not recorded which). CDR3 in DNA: TGTGCCAGCAGTTTGGGGACCCCGAATCAGCCCCAGCATTTT. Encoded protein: CASSLGTPNQPQHF.